The rows below give T cell receptor beta chains drawn from one sample of a study of tumor and adjacent non-tumor tissue in lung cancer. A single record per CDR3 protein comes from TCRdb applying MiXCR to the multiplex PCR reads. The sample has about 80,000 distinct CDR3 sequences, 72% seen once. The sample comprised lung tumor tissue. Receptor source: a woman in her thirties or forties with non-small cell lung cancer. CDR3s include the opening cysteine and the closing phenylalanine or tryptophan. Each record gives: J gene, D gene, CDR3 length, V gene, clone size, CDR3 protein, CDR3 DNA. A D gene is named only where the DNA matches it firmly. Some rows have no size entry. The others give once, few or many, or a class for an expanded clone.

j_gene: TRBJ1-2
d_gene: -
len: 13
v_gene: TRBV6-5
abundance: -
CDR3aa: CASGPWSDYGYTF
CDR3nt: TGTGCCAGCGGTCCCTGGAGTGATTATGGCTACACCTTC

j_gene: TRBJ2-2
d_gene: TRBD2
len: 14
v_gene: TRBV28
abundance: -
CDR3aa: CASSRAGVTGVLFF
CDR3nt: TGTGCCAGCAGCCGCGCGGGGGTCACCGGGGTACTGTTTTTT

j_gene: TRBJ1-6
d_gene: -
len: 14
v_gene: TRBV20-1
abundance: -
CDR3aa: CSARAGRNNSPLHF
CDR3nt: TGCAGTGCTAGAGCGGGACGGAATAATTCACCCCTCCACTTT

j_gene: TRBJ2-7
d_gene: -
len: 16
v_gene: TRBV6-6
abundance: -
CDR3aa: CASRDWPVGEKNEQYF
CDR3nt: TGTGCCAGTAGAGATTGGCCAGTGGGGGAGAAGAACGAGCAGTACTTC

j_gene: TRBJ1-2
d_gene: TRBD1
len: 15
v_gene: TRBV11-2
abundance: -
CDR3aa: CTSRRYGQVNYGYTF
CDR3nt: TGTACCAGCAGGCGATACGGACAGGTTAACTATGGCTACACCTTC

j_gene: TRBJ2-7
d_gene: -
len: 14
v_gene: TRBV6-2/TRBV6-3
abundance: -
CDR3aa: CASHAGWPTYEQYF
CDR3nt: TGTGCCAGCCACGCAGGGTGGCCAACCTACGAGCAGTACTTC

j_gene: TRBJ2-3
d_gene: TRBD2
len: 16
v_gene: TRBV6-5
abundance: -
CDR3aa: CTSTMTNGRVTDTQYF
CDR3nt: TGTACCAGCACCATGACTAACGGGAGGGTCACAGATACGCAGTATTTT

j_gene: TRBJ2-3
d_gene: -
len: 16
v_gene: TRBV6-5
abundance: -
CDR3aa: CAISRTRRIRTDTQYF
CDR3nt: TGTGCCATCAGCCGGACAAGGAGAATTCGCACAGATACGCAGTATTTT

j_gene: TRBJ2-1
d_gene: -
len: 18
v_gene: TRBV20-1
abundance: few
CDR3aa: CSAPGYASSGDLYNEQFF
CDR3nt: TGCAGTGCCCCAGGGTACGCGAGTAGTGGGGACCTATACAATGAGCAGTTCTTC

j_gene: TRBJ2-7
d_gene: TRBD2
len: 14
v_gene: TRBV6-5
abundance: once
CDR3aa: CANRPWTSRNEQYF
CDR3nt: TGTGCCAACAGACCCTGGACTAGCCGCAATGAGCAGTACTTC

j_gene: TRBJ2-1
d_gene: -
len: 17
v_gene: TRBV5-4
abundance: few
CDR3aa: CAIRPRADQSSYNEQFF
CDR3nt: TGTGCCATCAGACCTCGAGCGGACCAGAGCTCCTACAATGAGCAGTTCTTC

j_gene: TRBJ2-3
d_gene: -
len: 14
v_gene: TRBV11-2
abundance: -
CDR3aa: CASSRTGMDSTQYF
CDR3nt: TGTGCAAGCAGTCGCACGGGCATGGACAGTACGCAGTATTTT

j_gene: TRBJ2-1
d_gene: TRBD1
len: 15
v_gene: TRBV6-1
abundance: -
CDR3aa: CASILTGLGAIEQFF
CDR3nt: TGTGCCAGCATACTGACAGGGCTAGGGGCAATTGAGCAGTTCTTC

j_gene: TRBJ2-2
d_gene: TRBD1
len: 18
v_gene: TRBV5-1
abundance: -
CDR3aa: CTSNLVGTGASNTGELFF
CDR3nt: TGCACCAGCAACTTGGTGGGGACAGGGGCGTCGAACACCGGGGAGCTGTTTTTT

j_gene: TRBJ1-2
d_gene: -
len: 13
v_gene: TRBV4-2
abundance: -
CDR3aa: CASNQDRRSGYTF
CDR3nt: TGTGCCAGCAACCAAGACCGGAGGAGTGGCTACACCTTC

j_gene: TRBJ1-5
d_gene: TRBD1
len: 16
v_gene: TRBV6-6
abundance: -
CDR3aa: CASKRLQGSNNQPQHF
CDR3nt: TGTGCCAGCAAGAGACTACAGGGGAGTAACAATCAGCCCCAACATTTT

j_gene: TRBJ2-7
d_gene: -
len: 14
v_gene: TRBV6-5
abundance: once
CDR3aa: CASSSRSKGYEQYF
CDR3nt: TGTGCCAGCAGTTCCCGAAGTAAGGGATACGAGCAGTACTTT

j_gene: TRBJ1-1
d_gene: -
len: 12
v_gene: TRBV11-2
abundance: -
CDR3aa: CASSLEGILAVF
CDR3nt: TGTGCCAGCAGCTTAGAGGGGATACTAGCTGTCTTT

j_gene: TRBJ2-7
d_gene: -
len: 12
v_gene: TRBV11-3
abundance: once
CDR3aa: CANSPTGIYQYF
CDR3nt: TGTGCCAACAGCCCTACAGGGATCTACCAGTACTTC

j_gene: TRBJ2-1
d_gene: TRBD1
len: 11
v_gene: TRBV7-9
abundance: -
CDR3aa: CASTHRGEQFF
CDR3nt: TGTGCCAGCACCCACAGGGGGGAGCAGTTCTTC

j_gene: TRBJ2-1
d_gene: TRBD2
len: 15
v_gene: TRBV11-2
abundance: -
CDR3aa: CAISMGEGLRNEQFF
CDR3nt: TGTGCCATCAGCATGGGGGAGGGCCTAAGGAATGAGCAGTTCTTC

j_gene: TRBJ2-7
d_gene: TRBD1
len: 14
v_gene: TRBV20-1
abundance: -
CDR3aa: CSARGGAGGYGQYF
CDR3nt: TGCAGTGCTAGAGGAGGGGCAGGGGGCTACGGGCAGTACTTC

j_gene: TRBJ2-1
d_gene: TRBD2
len: 14
v_gene: TRBV6-5
abundance: once
CDR3aa: CVSKPWTSHNEQFF
CDR3nt: TGTGTCAGCAAACCCTGGACTAGCCATAATGAGCAGTTCTTC

j_gene: TRBJ2-1
d_gene: -
len: 11
v_gene: TRBV11-2
abundance: medium-sized
CDR3aa: CASSLVSEQFF
CDR3nt: TGTGCCAGCAGCTTAGTAAGTGAGCAGTTCTTC

j_gene: TRBJ1-5
d_gene: -
len: 14
v_gene: TRBV12-3/TRBV12-4
abundance: -
CDR3aa: CASSYLGNNQPQHF
CDR3nt: TGTGCCAGCAGTTATTTGGGGAACAATCAGCCCCAACATTTT

j_gene: TRBJ1-2
d_gene: -
len: 14
v_gene: TRBV30
abundance: many
CDR3aa: CAWTPGSGGYGYTF
CDR3nt: TGTGCCTGGACCCCAGGGAGTGGGGGGTATGGCTACACCTTC

j_gene: TRBJ2-2
d_gene: -
len: 15
v_gene: TRBV11-2
abundance: -
CDR3aa: CTSNPENQKTGELFF
CDR3nt: TGTACCAGCAACCCCGAAAATCAGAAAACCGGGGAGCTGTTTTTT

j_gene: TRBJ2-1
d_gene: TRBD2
len: 16
v_gene: TRBV11-3
abundance: -
CDR3aa: CGSRDPGLAANNEQFF
CDR3nt: TGTGGCAGCAGGGATCCAGGACTAGCGGCCAACAATGAGCAGTTCTTC

j_gene: TRBJ2-7
d_gene: -
len: 19
v_gene: TRBV28
abundance: many
CDR3aa: CASDSLQKRAGTPYYEQYF
CDR3nt: TGTGCCAGCGACTCACTTCAAAAAAGAGCCGGGACTCCGTACTACGAGCAGTACTTC

j_gene: TRBJ1-6
d_gene: -
len: 13
v_gene: TRBV4-2
abundance: -
CDR3aa: CTSSQDGKSPLHF
CDR3nt: TGTACCAGCAGCCAAGATGGGAAATCACCCCTCCACTTT

j_gene: TRBJ1-6
d_gene: -
len: 13
v_gene: TRBV4-2
abundance: -
CDR3aa: CASSQDGGSPLHF
CDR3nt: TGTGCCAGCAGTCAAGATGGGGGATCACCCCTCCACTTT

j_gene: TRBJ2-3
d_gene: TRBD2
len: 15
v_gene: TRBV10-2
abundance: -
CDR3aa: CARWSGRAGTNTQYF
CDR3nt: TGCGCCAGGTGGAGCGGGAGGGCCGGCACAAATACGCAGTATTTT

j_gene: TRBJ1-2
d_gene: TRBD1
len: 16
v_gene: TRBV10-3
abundance: -
CDR3aa: CAISFRQGQNSYGYTF
CDR3nt: TGTGCCATCAGTTTCAGACAGGGCCAAAATAGCTATGGCTACACCTTC

j_gene: TRBJ2-7
d_gene: -
len: 16
v_gene: TRBV6-5
abundance: -
CDR3aa: CAGSYRGIWDSYEQYF
CDR3nt: TGTGCCGGCAGTTACCGTGGAATCTGGGACTCCTACGAGCAGTACTTC

j_gene: TRBJ2-5
d_gene: -
len: 15
v_gene: TRBV4-1
abundance: -
CDR3aa: CASSLTVLCQETQYF
CDR3nt: TGCGCCAGCAGCCTAACGGTTCTGTGCCAAGAGACTCAGTACTTC

j_gene: TRBJ2-3
d_gene: -
len: 12
v_gene: TRBV7-8
abundance: many
CDR3aa: CASSLVRDTQYF
CDR3nt: TGTGCCAGCAGCTTAGTTAGGGATACGCAGTATTTT

j_gene: TRBJ2-3
d_gene: -
len: 16
v_gene: TRBV6-5
abundance: -
CDR3aa: CVSSPPQGAGTDTQYF
CDR3nt: TGTGTCAGCAGTCCTCCCCAGGGCGCGGGCACAGATACGCAGTATTTT

j_gene: TRBJ1-6
d_gene: -
len: 14
v_gene: TRBV6-1
abundance: -
CDR3aa: CATRHIQGNPPLHF
CDR3nt: TGTGCCACCAGACATATACAGGGTAATCCACCCCTCCACTTT

j_gene: TRBJ2-1
d_gene: -
len: 13
v_gene: TRBV7-8
abundance: -
CDR3aa: CASRDQGVATSGF
CDR3nt: TGTGCCAGCAGGGACCAGGGAGTAGCCACTAGTGGCTTC

j_gene: TRBJ1-2
d_gene: -
len: 14
v_gene: TRBV7-8
abundance: many
CDR3aa: CASSPRDKNYGYTF
CDR3nt: TGTGCCAGCAGCCCCCGGGACAAAAACTATGGCTACACCTTC

j_gene: TRBJ1-6
d_gene: -
len: 14
v_gene: TRBV5-1
abundance: -
CDR3aa: CVRSLTARSGALHF
CDR3nt: TGCGTCAGAAGCTTGACTGCCCGGTCGGGGGCCCTCCACTTT

j_gene: TRBJ2-7
d_gene: -
len: 11
v_gene: TRBV28
abundance: -
CDR3aa: CASTFQNEQYF
CDR3nt: TGTGCCAGCACTTTCCAGAACGAGCAGTACTTC

j_gene: TRBJ2-3
d_gene: -
len: 15
v_gene: TRBV5-1
abundance: many
CDR3aa: CASSLAGGSTDTQYF
CDR3nt: TGCGCCAGCAGCTTGGCCGGGGGTAGCACAGATACGCAGTATTTT

j_gene: TRBJ2-7
d_gene: -
len: 15
v_gene: TRBV6-2/TRBV6-3
abundance: -
CDR3aa: CTSSYLFGKADEQYF
CDR3nt: TGTACCAGCAGTTACTTGTTTGGTAAGGCGGACGAGCAGTACTTC

j_gene: TRBJ1-3
d_gene: -
len: 14
v_gene: TRBV11-2
abundance: -
CDR3aa: CVSNLGAPGNTIYF
CDR3nt: TGTGTCAGCAACTTAGGGGCACCTGGAAACACCATATATTTT

j_gene: TRBJ1-4
d_gene: -
len: 13
v_gene: TRBV2
abundance: -
CDR3aa: CLSKWATNGKLFF
CDR3nt: TGTCTCAGCAAGTGGGCAACTAATGGAAAACTGTTTTTT

j_gene: TRBJ2-3
d_gene: -
len: 12
v_gene: TRBV18
abundance: -
CDR3aa: CASSPQATTQYF
CDR3nt: TGTGCCAGCTCACCTCAAGCCACAACGCAGTATTTT

j_gene: TRBJ2-7
d_gene: TRBD1
len: 13
v_gene: TRBV6-1
abundance: -
CDR3aa: CASIEPDRDEQYF
CDR3nt: TGTGCCAGCATCGAACCGGACAGGGACGAGCAGTACTTC

j_gene: TRBJ2-1
d_gene: -
len: 12
v_gene: TRBV11-2
abundance: -
CDR3aa: CASNSLVGEGFF
CDR3nt: TGTGCTAGCAACTCACTAGTGGGAGAGGGGTTCTTC

j_gene: TRBJ2-3
d_gene: TRBD2
len: 16
v_gene: TRBV10-3
abundance: -
CDR3aa: CATRPSGLGGTDTRCF
CDR3nt: TGTGCCACCCGTCCCTCGGGACTAGGAGGCACAGATACGCGGTGTTTT

j_gene: TRBJ2-1
d_gene: TRBD2
len: 14
v_gene: TRBV29-1
abundance: -
CDR3aa: CSVTSGFSHNEQFF
CDR3nt: TGCAGTGTGACTAGCGGTTTTTCACACAATGAGCAGTTCTTC

j_gene: TRBJ2-7
d_gene: TRBD1
len: 14
v_gene: TRBV11-1
abundance: -
CDR3aa: CASSLETGTCEQYF
CDR3nt: TGTGCCAGCAGCTTAGAGACAGGGACATGTGAGCAGTACTTC

j_gene: TRBJ2-7
d_gene: -
len: 15
v_gene: TRBV6-1
abundance: -
CDR3aa: CASSDHRGSNSEQYF
CDR3nt: TGTGCCAGCAGTGACCACCGGGGCAGCAACTCCGAGCAATACTTC

j_gene: TRBJ1-1
d_gene: -
len: 14
v_gene: TRBV6-5
abundance: large
CDR3aa: CASSSLGRDTEAFF
CDR3nt: TGTGCCAGCAGCAGCCTGGGACGGGACACTGAAGCTTTCTTT

j_gene: TRBJ2-3
d_gene: TRBD1
len: 13
v_gene: TRBV29-1
abundance: -
CDR3aa: CRVGVTGTDTHYF
CDR3nt: TGCAGAGTCGGAGTTACTGGGACAGATACGCATTATTTT

j_gene: TRBJ1-6
d_gene: -
len: 17
v_gene: TRBV11-2
abundance: -
CDR3aa: CASSLTLGTNRCSPLHF
CDR3nt: TGTGCCAGCAGCTTAACATTAGGGACAAACCGGTGTTCACCCCTCCACTTT

j_gene: TRBJ2-1
d_gene: -
len: 15
v_gene: TRBV6-5
abundance: -
CDR3aa: CASRPTSWAYYEQFF
CDR3nt: TGTGCCAGCAGGCCTACTAGCTGGGCTTACTATGAGCAGTTCTTC

j_gene: TRBJ2-7
d_gene: -
len: 15
v_gene: TRBV11-2
abundance: -
CDR3aa: CASSHAGISGYEQYF
CDR3nt: TGTGCCAGCAGCCACGCCGGGATTAGCGGATATGAGCAGTACTTC

j_gene: TRBJ1-2
d_gene: TRBD1
len: 13
v_gene: TRBV20-1
abundance: -
CDR3aa: CSAIDRVRNGYAF
CDR3nt: TGCAGTGCTATAGACAGGGTTCGGAATGGGTACGCCTTC

j_gene: TRBJ2-7
d_gene: -
len: 14
v_gene: TRBV11-2
abundance: few
CDR3aa: CTSSPGHGAYEQYF
CDR3nt: TGTACCAGCAGCCCGGGACATGGGGCCTACGAGCAATACTTC